What follows are 19 T cell receptor beta chains derived from one specimen sequenced in a study of blood T cell repertoires in COVID-19. Assay: immunoSEQ multiplex PCR; the TCRdb copy retains only in-frame clones and omits some. The data show 90,000 to 120,000 clones, about 89% seen once. The sequenced sample consisted of peripheral blood. The source is a man aged 35 to 55 with active or convalescent COVID-19.

In this sample, this clone turned up a few times. The chain is built from TRBV7-9 and TRBJ1-6; D remains ambiguous. Germline CDR1 is SEHNR and CDR2 is FQNEAQ (reference sequence). V lost 4 bases, J lost 8 bases, and 12 bases lay in between. The CDR3 contains 14 residues. The CDR3 loop reads CASSSVTGYSPLHF. CDR3 bases: TGTGCCAGCAGCTCTGTGACTGGATATTCACCCCTCCACTTT.

For the CDR3, the DNA is TGCGCCAGCAGCCCCCGCGGGGCCAAACTTAGCTCCTACAATGAGCAGTTCTTC. As protein: CASSPRGAKLSSYNEQFF. This chain connects TRBV5-1 to TRBJ2-1, with D perhaps matching TRBD2 (6 bases). CDR1 SGHRS and CDR2 YFSETQ come from the germline V gene. The length of the CDR3 is 18 residues. Trimming removed 4 bases from V and 0 bases from J, with 20 bases in between.

This chain links TRBV3-1 (or the pseudogene TRBV3-2) with TRBJ1-1; 9 bases are a match to TRBD1. There are 13 residues in the CDR3. Per germline, CDR1 LGHDT and CDR2 YNNKEL (reference sequence). The V segment lost 5 bases and the J segment 3 bases; nucleotides outside the gene matches: 1. CDR3 region: CASSRTGDTEAFF. The CDR3 coding sequence is TGTGCCAGCAGCAGGACAGGGGACACTGAAGCTTTCTTT.

The rearrangement uses TRBV6-5 and TRBJ2-7; perhaps TRBD2 as D (5 bases). V lost 0 bases and J lost 6, with 15 bases in between. The CDR3 consists of 15 residues. Germline V gene data show CDR1 as MNHEY and CDR2 as SVGAGI. The CDR3 reads CASSYSPFRAGEQYF. In nucleotides, the CDR3 is TGTGCCAGCAGTTACTCGCCGTTTAGGGCGGGCGAGCAGTACTTC.

This sequence joins TRBV19 and TRBJ1-5; possible D gene TRBD1, 6 bases. Looked up from germline, CDR1 is LNHDA and CDR2 is SQIVND (reference sequence). The germline V and J ends were trimmed by 6 bases and 5 bases, with 20 bases remaining between them. The length of the CDR3 is 16 residues. The CDR3 DNA is TGTGCCAGTAGCCTCCGGGGGAGGGGGAGCGATCAGCCCCAGCATTTT. It translates to CASSLRGRGSDQPQHF.

CDR3 sequence: CASSFSPVMTAGNQPQHF. The CDR3 region has the DNA TGTGCCAGCAGCTTTTCCCCAGTCATGACTGCGGGCAATCAGCCCCAGCATTTT. V is TRBV7-2 and J is TRBJ1-5; D is undetermined. Trimming left V 3 bases short and J 2 bases short, with 20 bases between. In germline, CDR1 is SGHTA, CDR2 FQGNSA. The CDR3 contains 18 residues.

The chain employs TRBV28 and TRBJ1-4; D is undetermined. The germline V gene has CDR1 MDHEN and CDR2 SYDVKM. The germline V and J ends were trimmed by 5 bases and 4 bases, with 11 bases remaining between them. The CDR3 runs to 14 residues. This CDR3 is CASSTGRINEKLFF. In nucleotides, the CDR3 is TGTGCCAGCAGTACGGGGAGGATTAATGAAAAACTGTTTTTT.

This chain uses TRBV9 with TRBJ2-5, with a possible D match to TRBD2 (6 bases). Per germline, CDR1 SGDLS and CDR2 YYNGEE. V lost 3 bases and J 5 bases, leaving 20 bases between the germline ends. The CDR3 sequence is 16 residues long. The DNA of the CDR3 is TGTGCCAGCAGCGAGTCTGGCGGGGACCTGGGGGAGACCCAGTACTTC. It yields the protein CASSESGGDLGETQYF.

This clone has just a few counts. Here the CDR3 reads CASRQEAGSYNEQFF. DNA for the CDR3: TGTGCCAGCAGACAAGAAGCGGGCTCCTACAATGAGCAGTTCTTC. This rearrangement joins TRBV27 to TRBJ2-1, with D tentatively TRBD2 (6 bases). Germline CDR1 and CDR2: MNHEY and SMNVEV (reference sequence). Trimming shortened V by 6 bases and J by 0 bases, and 12 bases separated the two germline ends. The CDR3 runs to 15 residues.

The V gene is TRBV10-3, the J gene TRBJ2-5; TRBD2 might be the D (7 bases). From germline, CDR1 is ENHRY and CDR2 SYGVKD. The ends were cut back, 10 bases at V and 5 bases at J, with 17 bases in the middle. This CDR3 comprises 13 residues. CDR3 nucleotide sequence: TGTGCCAGTGGTGCGGGGGCAGGGGAGACCCAGTACTTC. Its translation: CASGAGAGETQYF.

This clone was observed once. The rearrangement links TRBV5-5 to TRBJ1-1; D not certain. CDR1 and CDR2 (germline): SGHKS, YYEKEE (reference sequence). The germline V and J ends were trimmed by 0 bases and 7 bases, with 7 bases remaining between them. The CDR3 extends over 12 amino acids. CDR3 in amino acids: CASSLGQNEAFF. In DNA, the CDR3 is TGTGCCAGCAGCTTGGGGCAGAATGAAGCTTTCTTT. The full variable domain, rest sourced from reference TRBV5-5 and TRBJ1-1, is DAGVTQSPTHLIKTRGQQVTLRCSPISGHKSVSWYQQVLGQGPQFIFQYYEKEERGRGNFPDRFSARQFPNYSSELNVNALLLGDSALYLCASSLGQNEAFFGQGTRLTVV.

The V and J genes are TRBV6-2 or TRBV6-3 and TRBJ1-1; D unclear. The V and J ends lost 6 bases and 7 bases respectively, with 12 bases between them. The CDR3 is made up of 12 amino acids. Germline V gives CDR1 MNHEY, CDR2 SVGEGT. In nucleotides, the CDR3 is TGTGCCAGCAGCCCCGACACTTTTGAAGCTTTCTTT. This translates into CASSPDTFEAFF.

The chain recombines TRBV7-2 with TRBJ1-4; no reliable D call. V lost 5 bases and J lost 6, with 16 bases in between. Per germline, CDR1 SGHTA and CDR2 FQGNSA. The length of the CDR3 is 15 residues. The CDR3 sequence: CASSRGGWSDEKLFF. The CDR3 DNA sequence: TGTGCCAGCAGCCGCGGAGGGTGGTCGGATGAAAAACTGTTTTTT.

This rearrangement joins TRBV7-9 to TRBJ2-7; D is uncertain. Germline CDR1 SEHNR, CDR2 FQNEAQ (reference sequence). V lost 6 bases, J lost 2 bases, and 5 bases lay in between. The CDR3 is 11 residues long. CDR3 loop: CASSSAYEQYF. CDR3 nucleotide sequence: TGTGCCAGCAGTTCCGCCTACGAGCAGTACTTC.

The chain recombines TRBV7-8 with TRBJ2-2; 7 bases are a match to TRBD2. CDR3 length: 16 amino acids. Germline assignment: CDR1 SGHVS and CDR2 FQNEAQ. V lost 0 bases to trimming and J lost 7 bases; unmatched junction nucleotides: 8. Here the CDR3 DNA reads TGTGCCAGCAGCTTAGCTCCTGGGACTACCGGCGGGGAGCTGTTTTTT. Its translation: CASSLAPGTTGGELFF.

This chain connects TRBV19 to TRBJ2-2, with 10 positions matching TRBD1. Germline CDR1 and CDR2: LNHDA and SQIVND (reference sequence). The CDR3 is made up of 18 amino acids. V trimming: 5 bases; J trimming: 0 bases; junction bases outside the gene matches: 9. Here the CDR3 reads CASSSSYGQGANTGELFF. The CDR3 DNA reads TGTGCCAGTAGTTCATCCTATGGACAGGGGGCGAACACCGGGGAGCTGTTTTTT.

V and J are TRBV19 and TRBJ1-5; the match to TRBD1 covers 8 bases. This CDR3 has 16 residues. V gave up 6 bases and J gave up 0 bases; unmatched junction bases: 7. Germline V lookup: CDR1 LNHDA, CDR2 SQIVND (reference sequence). CDR3 loop: CASRDRESYSNQPQHF. The DNA for the CDR3 is TGTGCCAGTAGGGACAGGGAATCATATAGCAATCAGCCCCAGCATTTT.

This sequence joins TRBV7-2 and TRBJ2-1; 9 nucleotides align to TRBD2. The germline V gene has CDR1 SGHTA and CDR2 FQGNSA. The CDR3 sequence is 16 residues long. V lost 5 bases to trimming and J lost 8 bases; unmatched junction nucleotides: 13. The CDR3 sequence: CASSPGLAGTAHEQFF. CDR3 DNA: TGTGCCAGCAGCCCTGGGCTAGCGGGGACGGCACATGAGCAGTTCTTC.

CDR3 region: CASSSRGGNNEQFF. The CDR3 bases are TGTGCCAGCAGCTCCCGCGGCGGGAACAATGAGCAGTTCTTC. The rearrangement joins TRBV9 to TRBJ2-1; perhaps TRBD2 as D (6 bases). This CDR3 region has 14 residues. Germline CDR1 reads SGDLS; CDR2 reads YYNGEE. V was shortened by 4 bases and J by 5 bases, with 13 bases between the two germline ends.